The clone carrying this TCR beta chain was observed a single time. What it binds is unknown. The sample originates from a study of cytomegalovirus exposure and HLA in healthy donors. The CDR3 loop spans 17 amino acids. V dropped 5 bases and J dropped 5; count of bases not matched to a gene: 9. Germline V gene sequence: CDR1 SGHTA, CDR2 FQGNSA. Assay used: immunoSEQ multiplex PCR; TCRdb lists only in-frame clones, some missing. The data contain a few hundred thousand clones, around 90% of them singletons. Study outcomes and limitations: Subsequent analysis showed first-cohort TCR clusters tending to co-occur in 95 to 150 validation repertoires.

The sample comprised PBMCs. J is TRBJ2-1 and V is TRBV7-2, with TRBD2 identical over 13 bases. The receptor was isolated from a man aged 25-40 years in good health and CMV-seronegative. The CDR3 spells CASSPKWGTSGNNEQFF. Here the CDR3 DNA reads TGTGCCAGCAGCCCTAAGTGGGGGACTAGCGGGAACAATGAGCAGTTCTTC.